This T cell receptor (beta chain) was recorded in a study of OX40 agonist ivuxolimab in advanced cancers. Study-level background: Among those treated, three patients had partial responses, one with hepatocellular carcinoma and two with cutaneous melanoma.

Unmatched junction bases numbered 9, after V lost 4 bases and J lost 7 bases. This CDR3 contains 15 residues. Germline values: CDR1 SGHDN, CDR2 FVKESK. Assay used: immunoSEQ multiplex PCR; TCRdb lists only in-frame clones, some missing. The sample lists roughly 50,000 clones, about 86% occurring once. Blood sampling was done at baseline, cycle 4 day 1, and cycle 7 day 1. The receptor was derived from an adult with an advanced solid tumor such as melanoma, head and neck, liver or kidney cancer. The material was CD4+ or CD8+ T cells sorted from blood, obtained in a trial of the OX40 agonist ivuxolimab. The V gene is TRBV14, the J gene TRBJ2-3, with 9 bases identical to TRBD2. CDR3 protein: CASSPLRGGLNTQYF. CDR3 DNA: TGTGCCAGCAGCCCCTTGCGGGGGGGCCTGAATACGCAGTATTTT.